The rows below give T cell receptor beta chains drawn from one sample of a study of glioma-infiltrating T cells. A single record per CDR3 protein comes from TCRdb applying MiXCR to the multiplex PCR reads. The table lists some 180,000 distinct CDR3 sequences, more than 30% of them singletons. Sequencing used glioma tissue, nonneoplastic brain tissue, or PBMCs (not recorded which). The source of these receptors is a human donor with low-grade glioma or glioblastoma, undergoing nonglioma brain surgery, or in good health (not recorded which). Both conserved end residues are part of each CDR3. D genes are given only for firm matches. Expanded clones get a size class; other rows say once, few or many, or leave the size out.

J gene,V gene,D gene,clone size,CDR3 DNA,CDR3 protein
TRBJ2-7,TRBV18,-,-,TGTGCCAGCTCACCCAGGGACAAGAGCTCCTACGAGCAGTACTTC,CASSPRDKSSYEQYF
TRBJ1-5,TRBV28,-,many,TGTGCCAGCAGTGTGACGGGCCGGGGGAATCAGCCCCAGCATTTT,CASSVTGRGNQPQHF
TRBJ2-2,TRBV7-2,-,many,TGTGCCAGCAGCTTAGAGTTAGGCAGGCGGACCGGGGAGCTGTTTTTT,CASSLELGRRTGELFF
TRBJ1-1,TRBV5-6,-,many,TGTGCCAGCAGCTTTCTTGAGGGGCGCAGCACTGAAGCTTTCTTT,CASSFLEGRSTEAFF
TRBJ2-1,TRBV4-1,-,-,TGCGCCAGCAGCCAAGTCGTGTTAGTGGGCGAACCCTACAATGAGCAGTTCTTC,CASSQVVLVGEPYNEQFF
TRBJ1-2,TRBV2,-,few,TGTGCCAGCAGGAAGCCAGGACTCCCGCTCCATGATATCGGCTACACCTTC,CASRKPGLPLHDIGYTF
TRBJ2-7,TRBV27,TRBD2,many,TGTGCCAGCAGGGGACTAGCTTCCTACGAGCAGTACTTC,CASRGLASYEQYF
TRBJ1-6,TRBV4-1,-,-,TGCGCCAGCAGCCAAGATAAGGGGGTGGGCTCACCCCTCCACTTT,CASSQDKGVGSPLHF
TRBJ1-1,TRBV3-1,TRBD1,-,TGTGCCAGCAGCCTACCACAGGGGGAAGCTTTCTTT,CASSLPQGEAFF
TRBJ2-7,TRBV7-2,TRBD2,many,TGTGCCAGCAGCTTGGGGGGGAGTTTGGAAGAGCAGTACTTC,CASSLGGSLEEQYF
TRBJ2-1,TRBV6-1,-,many,TGTGCCAGCAGTGATCTATGGGGGAGCAGCAATGAGCAGTTCTTC,CASSDLWGSSNEQFF
TRBJ2-1,TRBV7-2,TRBD2,many,TGTGCCAGCAGCGCTACTAGCGGCAATGAGCAGTTCTTC,CASSATSGNEQFF
TRBJ2-5,TRBV27,TRBD1,many,TGTGCCAGCAGACCGGGACAGGGGGCTCGGGAGACCCAGTACTTC,CASRPGQGARETQYF
TRBJ1-2,TRBV24-1,TRBD1,-,TGTGCCACCGGACAGGAGGGATATGCCGACACCTTC,CATGQEGYADTF
TRBJ2-1,TRBV7-9,TRBD2,-,TGTGCCACCAGCAGCCAACCGGGACTAGCGGGAGTATACGAGCAGTTCTTC,CATSSQPGLAGVYEQFF
TRBJ2-1,TRBV7-3,-,once,TGTGCCAGCAGCTTAGGTGACTACTACAATGAGCAGTTCTTC,CASSLGDYYNEQFF
TRBJ1-5,TRBV28,-,many,TGTGCCAGCAGTTTAATCGACAGCAATCAGCCCCAGCATTTT,CASSLIDSNQPQHF
TRBJ1-6,TRBV20-1,TRBD1,many,TGCAGTGCCCGTAGGACAGGGTTCTCTTCACCCCTCCACTTT,CSARRTGFSSPLHF
TRBJ2-7,TRBV12-3/TRBV12-4,-,many,TGTGCCAGCAGTTCGGGGGGCAGAAGTGTTTACGAGCAGTACTTC,CASSSGGRSVYEQYF
TRBJ1-1,TRBV4-3,-,many,TGCGCCAGCAGATCGGACGGGCACAGGAACACTGAAGCTTTCTTT,CASRSDGHRNTEAFF
TRBJ2-3,TRBV27,TRBD2,many,TGTGCCAGCAGTTTATCGAGAACTAGCGGGAGGGTAGTTCGGAATACGCAGTATTTT,CASSLSRTSGRVVRNTQYF
TRBJ2-7,TRBV6-5,-,many,TGTGCCAGCAGTTACTCCGGGATCTCCTACGAGCAGTACTTC,CASSYSGISYEQYF
TRBJ2-7,TRBV28,-,many,TGTGCCAGTCTAAAGGGACCGTGGATGGAGCAGTACTTC,CASLKGPWMEQYF
TRBJ2-1,TRBV6-1,TRBD2,many,TGTGCCAGCAGATCACCCGGGACTAGGTACAATGAGCAGTTCTTC,CASRSPGTRYNEQFF
TRBJ2-5,TRBV6-6,-,many,TGTGCCAGCAGTTACTCGTCGGCAGGGACGCAAGAGACCCAGTACTTC,CASSYSSAGTQETQYF
TRBJ2-6,TRBV28,-,few,TGTGCCAGCAGCCTTTCCGCGACTGGGGCCAACGTCCTGACTTTC,CASSLSATGANVLTF
TRBJ2-5,TRBV7-2,-,many,TGTGCCAGCAGCTTCGTGGGTGGAGAGACCCAGTACTTC,CASSFVGGETQYF
TRBJ1-2,TRBV5-1,-,many,TGCGCCAGCAGTCCCGGACTGAACACCTATGGCTACACCTTC,CASSPGLNTYGYTF
TRBJ1-4,TRBV6-2/TRBV6-3,-,-,TGTGCCAGCAGGGAGGACACACGACCGAAATCATTGGATGAAAAACTGGGTTTT,CASREDTRPKSLDEKLGF
TRBJ2-1,TRBV12-3/TRBV12-4,-,many,TGTGCCAGCAGTCGTATCCGGGACAATGAGCAGTTCTTC,CASSRIRDNEQFF
TRBJ1-6,TRBV7-3,TRBD1,many,TGTGCCAGCAGCTGGACAGGGGGCAGGGATTCACCCCTCCACTTT,CASSWTGGRDSPLHF
TRBJ2-5,TRBV6-1,TRBD1,many,TGTGCCAGCAGTCTCACACAGGGGAGAGAGACCCAGTACTTC,CASSLTQGRETQYF
TRBJ1-1,TRBV25-1,TRBD1,many,TGTGCCAGGAGGGGGCCCATGAACACTGAAGCTTTCTTT,CARRGPMNTEAFF
TRBJ2-7,TRBV7-9,-,many,TGTGCCAGCAGCTTATCACTCCTCGGATACGAGCAGTACTTC,CASSLSLLGYEQYF
TRBJ1-1,TRBV14,-,-,TGTGCCAGCAGCCCCTCACGAGGAACTGAAGCTTTCTTT,CASSPSRGTEAFF
TRBJ1-5,TRBV5-6,-,few,TGTGCCAGCAACTTCGAACGTGGCAATCAGCCCCAGCATTTT,CASNFERGNQPQHF
TRBJ2-5,TRBV6-2/TRBV6-3,TRBD1,once,TGTGCCAGCAGGCCGGGACAGGGGTCCCAAGAGACCCAGTACTTC,CASRPGQGSQETQYF
TRBJ2-3,TRBV7-6,-,many,TGTGCCAGCACCCCTTCTGAGCTCGTCGGCACAGATACGCAGTATTTT,CASTPSELVGTDTQYF
TRBJ2-4,TRBV6-2/TRBV6-3,TRBD2,-,TGTGCCGGCAGTGACGGCGGGAGGAGGACCAAAAACATTCAGTACTTC,CAGSDGGRRTKNIQYF
TRBJ2-1,TRBV7-9,TRBD2,many,TGTGCCAGCAGCTCGACTAGCGGGAGAGGCCATGAGCAGTTCTTC,CASSSTSGRGHEQFF
TRBJ1-4,TRBV6-1,-,many,TGTGCCAGCAGTCAGAACAGCGGCAAACTGTTTTTT,CASSQNSGKLFF
TRBJ2-1,TRBV5-4,TRBD2,-,TGTGCCAGCAGCTTATGGAGTAGCGGGGACACAACCAATGAGCAGTTCTTC,CASSLWSSGDTTNEQFF
TRBJ1-2,TRBV14,-,many,TGTGCCAGCAGCCGCCAAGGGCTGTATGGCTACACCTTC,CASSRQGLYGYTF
TRBJ2-1,TRBV19,TRBD2,few,TGTGCCAGTGTACTAGCGGGGAACAATGAGCAGTTCTTC,CASVLAGNNEQFF
TRBJ2-3,TRBV4-3,-,many,TGCGCCAGCAGCCAAGGAACAACAGATACGCAGTATTTT,CASSQGTTDTQYF
TRBJ1-5,TRBV20-1,TRBD1,-,TGCAGTTCTAGGGTTCCCGGGGCAGGGGGAAACCAGCCCCAGCATTTT,CSSRVPGAGGNQPQHF
TRBJ2-3,TRBV2,TRBD2,-,TGTGCAAGCAGGAGACTAGCGGTGGAGATAACAGATAAGCAGTATTTT,CASRRLAVEITDKQYF
TRBJ1-1,TRBV15,-,-,TGTGCCACCAGCAGAGATAATGCGGGCACTGAAGCTTTCTTT,CATSRDNAGTEAFF
TRBJ1-1,TRBV6-1,-,many,TGTGCCAGCAGTCAGTACGCCCTGAGGAACACTGAAGCTTTCTTT,CASSQYALRNTEAFF
TRBJ2-7,TRBV2,-,-,TGTGCCGGCAGTGAAGCGGTGCTAGCGAGATCGTACTTC,CAGSEAVLARSYF
TRBJ2-7,TRBV18,-,-,TGTGCCAGCTCACCGGCGGACTTCTACGAGCAGTACTTC,CASSPADFYEQYF